The 12 T cell receptor beta chains in this list originate from one sample, sequenced in a study of CD8+ T cells in alopecia areata. The treatment was: oral pan-JAK inhibitor, 5-10 mg twice daily. Investigators isolated RNA and reverse transcribed it into cDNA to act as the sequencing template. The data were produced by immunoSEQ multiplex PCR, yet TCRdb's version contains in-frame clones alone and is incomplete. The sample holds about 190,000 clones, roughly 70% seen once. Sequenced here: CD4+ T cells sorted from blood, sampled around week 50, from a patient treated with tofacitinib. These receptors were taken from a human donor with alopecia areata.

The chain uses TRBV2 and TRBJ1-2; D is uncertain. Per the germline V gene, CDR1 is SNHLY and CDR2 is FYNNEI. The CDR3 runs 13 residues. Trimming shortened V by 7 bases and J by 1 base, and 10 bases separated the two germline ends. CDR3 bases: TGTGCCAGCAACCAAGGGCGTAACTATGGCTACACCTTC. Translating it yields CASNQGRNYGYTF.

The chain couples TRBV29-1 to TRBJ1-1; tentatively, D is TRBD1 (6 bases). The CDR3 sequence is 14 residues long. Trimming shortened V by 1 base and J by 3 bases, and 12 bases separated the two germline ends. The germline V gene encodes CDR1 SQVTM and CDR2 ANQGSEA. CDR3 sequence reads: CSVEGGGTDTEAFF. CDR3 sequence (DNA): TGCAGCGTTGAAGGAGGGGGTACGGACACTGAAGCTTTCTTT.

The chain recombines TRBV29-1 with TRBJ1-1; D gene uncertain. The length of the CDR3 is 11 residues. V was clipped by 0 bases and J by 7 bases, with 6 bases between them. Germline CDR1 SQVTM, CDR2 ANQGSEA. The CDR3: CSVEETVEAFF. CDR3 sequence (DNA): TGCAGCGTTGAAGAAACAGTTGAAGCTTTCTTT.

V gene TRBV27 combines with J gene TRBJ1-3; the D is unclear. CDR3 size: 13 residues. Between the trimmed V and J ends, which lost 4 bases and 4 bases, there was a span of 8 bases. In germline, CDR1 is MNHEY, CDR2 SMNVEV (reference sequence). The CDR3: CASSSGVGNTIYF. In DNA form, the CDR3 reads TGTGCCAGCAGTTCCGGGGTCGGAAACACCATATATTTT.

The CDR3 protein is CASSARTGYEETQYF. CDR3 nucleotides: TGTGCCAGCAGCGCCCGGACAGGGTATGAGGAGACCCAGTACTTC. The gene calls are TRBV6-5 and TRBJ2-5, with 8 bases aligning to TRBD1. This CDR3 comprises 15 residues. Germline V gene sequence: CDR1 MNHEY, CDR2 SVGAGI. With V trimmed by 6 bases and J by 5 bases, 11 bases remained unmatched.

This clone has a handful of counts. The chain joins TRBV29-1 to TRBJ1-1; no clear D gene. Trimming shortened V by 0 bases and J by 9 bases, and 8 bases separated the two germline ends. The CDR3 extends over 11 amino acids. Germline CDR1 is SQVTM and CDR2 is ANQGSEA. CDR3 in DNA: TGCAGCGTTGAAGAAGGCAGGCAAGCTTTCTTT. This encodes CSVEEGRQAFF.

This clone was detected once. The chain has TRBV6-1 and TRBJ1-2; TRBD1 matches 7 bases. From germline, CDR1 is MNHNS and CDR2 SASEGT. The J segment lost 6 bases and the V segment lost 6 bases, leaving 10 bases of the junction unmatched. The CDR3 spans 14 residues. In nucleotides, the CDR3 is TGTGCCAGCAGCGCTCGGGACAGAGAAGATGGCTACACCTTC. Amino acids: CASSARDREDGYTF.

The chain links TRBV5-6 to TRBJ1-5; a weak D match, TRBD1 (5 bases). V was shortened by 4 bases and J by 11 bases, with 16 bases between the two germline ends. This CDR3 has 13 residues. Germline V gene lookup returns CDR1 SGHDT and CDR2 YYEEEE. Here the CDR3 DNA reads TGTGCCAGCAGCCCCAAAGGAGGGGCGGCCCAGCATTTT. Its protein is CASSPKGGAAQHF.

The chain combines TRBV2 with TRBJ2-6; 9 nucleotides align to TRBD1. Germline CDR1 and CDR2: SNHLY and FYNNEI. The trim removed 5 bases at V and 4 bases at J, leaving 6 bases unmatched. The CDR3 totals 16 residues. The CDR3 DNA reads TGTGCCAGCAGTCTCGAGACAGGGGGAGGGGCCAACGTCCTGACTTTC. Translated, it gives CASSLETGGGANVLTF.

A single count supports this clone. The gene calls are TRBV29-1 and TRBJ2-6, with 8 bases fitting TRBD1. CDR1 and CDR2 (germline): SQVTM, ANQGSEA. The CDR3 length is 15 residues. V was clipped by 3 bases and J by 3 bases; unmatched bases: 4. The CDR3 DNA follows: TGCAGCGTTGAGACAGGGGAATATGGGGCCAACGTCCTGACTTTC. Protein sequence: CSVETGEYGANVLTF.

This sequence joins TRBV30 and TRBJ2-5; unclear D gene. V shed 0 bases and J shed 2 bases, with 16 bases lying between them. There are 16 residues in the CDR3. Germline values: CDR1 GTSNPN, CDR2 SVGIG (reference sequence). Here the CDR3 reads CAWSVLSGSLQETQYF. The CDR3 region has the DNA TGTGCCTGGAGTGTACTCTCGGGCAGCCTACAAGAGACCCAGTACTTC.

The gene calls are TRBV30 and TRBJ2-1; no firm D call. The CDR3 sequence is 12 residues long. Per the germline V gene, CDR1 is GTSNPN and CDR2 is SVGIG (reference sequence). V was clipped by 0 bases and J by 8 bases, with 8 bases between them. CDR3 DNA sequence: TGTGCCTGGAGTGTACTTGGTGATGAGCAGTTCTTC. It codes for CAWSVLGDEQFF.